This TCR beta chain comes out of a study of blood T cell repertoires in COVID-19. As for the study in general: PBMCs, B-cell-depleted T cells, or T cells were the source of the cDNA or gDNA that made up the material.

Here immunoSEQ multiplex PCR was the method, and the copy in TCRdb shows in-frame clones only, minus some. The sample lists approximately 120,000 clones; approximately 83% were seen once. Losses at the gene ends were 5 bases for V and 4 bases for J; bases not matched to a gene: 10. Germline lookup yields CDR1 SGHTA and CDR2 FQGTGA. This CDR3 has 15 amino acids. V and J are TRBV7-3 and TRBJ1-1; 7 bases agree with TRBD1. The sample consisted of peripheral blood. This clonotype was obtained from a woman older than 75 with acute or convalescent COVID-19. The CDR3 spells CASSMEGARGTEAFF. The CDR3 bases are TGTGCCAGCAGCATGGAGGGGGCACGGGGCACTGAAGCTTTCTTT.